These 20 T cell receptor beta chains came from one sample sequenced in a study of shared clonotypes between healthy human individuals. Assay used: immunoSEQ multiplex PCR; TCRdb lists only in-frame clones, some missing. In the table there are some 1,900,000 clones, approximately 94% of which are singletons. Naive-designated CD8 cells lacked CD45RO, were positively enriched for CCR7, and omitted terminally differentiated effector memory CD45RA+ cells. Sequencing used naive CD8+ T cells sorted from blood. Receptors were obtained from a man aged 18 to 29 in good health.

V usage is TRBV27 and J usage is TRBJ1-5; 12 nucleotides line up with TRBD1. This CDR3 is 15 amino acids long. Trimming removed 2 bases from V and 7 bases from J; junction bases left unmatched: 3. Germline V gene lookup returns CDR1 MNHEY and CDR2 SMNVEV (reference sequence). This CDR3 is CASSLGTGGEQPQHF. In DNA, the CDR3 is TGTGCCAGCAGTTTAGGGACAGGGGGCGAACAGCCCCAGCATTTT.

The chain has TRBV10-2 and TRBJ2-5, with D possibly being TRBD2 (5 bases). The CDR3 spans 18 residues. Deletions cut 3 bases from V and 0 bases from J, with 20 bases between. Per the germline V gene, CDR1 is WSHSY and CDR2 is SAAADI. CDR3 sequence: CASSDELADTSYQETQYF. Here the CDR3 DNA reads TGCGCCAGCAGTGATGAGCTAGCTGACACATCGTACCAAGAGACCCAGTACTTC.

The gene calls are TRBV6-5 and TRBJ1-1, with 11 bases aligning to TRBD1. J lost 7 bases, V lost 0 bases, and 4 bases had no gene match. The CDR3 has 15 amino acids. In germline, CDR1 is MNHEY, CDR2 SVGAGI. The CDR3 nucleotides are TGTGCCAGCAGTTACTCGGACAGGGGGCAAGTTGAAGCTTTCTTT. Translation: CASSYSDRGQVEAFF.

The chain couples TRBV9 to TRBJ2-3; the match to TRBD2 covers 9 bases. The CDR3 runs to 15 residues. Germline V gene sequence: CDR1 SGDLS, CDR2 YYNGEE. The V gene end was trimmed by 8 bases and the J gene end by 2 bases; junction bases not matched to a gene: 9. DNA for the CDR3: TGTGCCAGTACTTACACGGGACTAGCCACAGATACGCAGTATTTT. Protein: CASTYTGLATDTQYF.

The chain couples TRBV6-1 to TRBJ2-7; D could derive from TRBD1 or TRBD2 (5 bases each). Per the germline V gene, CDR1 is MNHNS and CDR2 is SASEGT. V gave up 6 bases and J gave up 2 bases, with 14 bases separating them. The CDR3 consists of 14 residues. CDR3: CASSVGTATYEQYF. For the CDR3, the DNA is TGTGCCAGCAGCGTCGGGACGGCAACCTACGAGCAGTACTTC.

This clone was seen only a few times. This rearrangement joins TRBV11-2 to TRBJ1-2; D is perhaps TRBD1 (5 bases). Germline assignment: CDR1 SGHAT and CDR2 FQNNGV. V was trimmed by 0 bases and J by 2 bases, leaving 10 bases between them. The CDR3 has 15 residues. CDR3: CASSLEPDTNYGYTF. CDR3 coding DNA: TGTGCCAGCAGCTTAGAACCGGACACAAACTATGGCTACACCTTC. The whole variable domain, filled in from reference TRBV11-2 and TRBJ1-2, reads EAGVAQSPRYKIIEKRQSVAFWCNPISGHATLYWYQQILGQGPKLLIQFQNNGVVDDSQLPKDRFSAERLKGVDSTLKIQPAKLEDSAVYLCASSLEPDTNYGYTFGSGTRLTVV.

The genes are TRBV7-6 and TRBJ2-7; TRBD2 matches at 11 bases. V was pared by 4 bases and J by 5 bases, with 4 bases of the junction left unmatched. The CDR3 has 14 amino acids. Germline V gene sequence: CDR1 SGHVS, CDR2 FNYEAQ. Here the CDR3 reads CASSSLAGGHEQYF. The DNA of the CDR3 is TGTGCCAGCAGCTCTCTAGCGGGAGGTCACGAGCAGTACTTC.

J is TRBJ2-3 and V is TRBV27; D is tentatively TRBD1 or TRBD2 (5 bases each). The V gene's germline CDR1 is MNHEY and CDR2 SMNVEV (reference sequence). The CDR3 covers 15 residues. V shed 4 bases and J shed 1 base, with 12 bases lying between them. The CDR3 reads CASSWTGTGTDTQYF. The CDR3 nucleotides are TGTGCCAGCAGTTGGACTGGGACGGGCACAGATACGCAGTATTTT.

The J gene is TRBJ2-1, the V gene TRBV6-6, with D unclear. From germline, CDR1 is MNHNY and CDR2 SVGAGI (reference sequence). V was clipped by 6 bases and J by 7 bases, with 7 bases between them. This CDR3 contains 11 residues. DNA for the CDR3: TGTGCCAGCAGCTCCGCGAATGAGCAGTTCTTC. Encoded protein: CASSSANEQFF.

The chain joins TRBV9 to TRBJ2-1, with D perhaps assigned TRBD1 or TRBD2 (5 bases each). The CDR3 loop spans 14 amino acids. Germline loops: CDR1 SGDLS, CDR2 YYNGEE. The V end was cut by 6 bases, the J end by 6 bases, with 16 bases between. CDR3 DNA sequence: TGTGCCAGCACCCGGAAGGGGACGGGCAATGAGCAGTTCTTC. Translated, it gives CASTRKGTGNEQFF.

This chain joins TRBV4-3 and TRBJ1-3; TRBD1 is a possible D gene (5 bases). This CDR3 has 18 residues. Trimming pared 1 base from V and 2 bases from J, leaving 18 bases between. CDR1 and CDR2 from the germline V gene are LGHNA and YSLEER. CDR3 protein: CASSQVFGGEGPGNTIYF. CDR3 in DNA: TGCGCCAGCAGCCAAGTCTTTGGGGGGGAAGGCCCTGGAAACACCATATATTTT.

In the case of this clone: The sample has other DNA sequences that encode this CDR3 too. The J gene is TRBJ2-3, the V gene TRBV4-1; 8 nucleotides agree with TRBD1. V lost 0 bases, J lost 5 bases, and 1 base stayed unmatched. This CDR3 is 14 amino acids long. CDR1 and CDR2 (germline): MGHRA, YSYEKL. This CDR3 is CASSQDRGLDTQYF. Written as DNA, the CDR3 is TGCGCCAGCAGCCAAGACAGGGGGCTAGATACGCAGTATTTT.

This chain joins TRBV27 and TRBJ1-3; TRBD1 matches at 7 bases. CDR1 and CDR2 (germline): MNHEY, SMNVEV (reference sequence). The CDR3 spans 13 residues. Germline trimming cut 2 bases from V and 8 bases from J; bases unmatched to any gene: 3. Written as DNA, the CDR3 is TGTGCCAGCAGTTTAATGCAGGGGGACACCATATATTTT. Translated, it gives CASSLMQGDTIYF.

The CDR3 bases are TGTGCCATCAGTGAGCCTTGGACGGGGAACACTGAAGCTTTCTTT. Protein product: CAISEPWTGNTEAFF. The rearrangement uses TRBV10-3 and TRBJ1-1, with D unresolved. Trimming took off 2 bases at V and 1 base at J, with 11 bases between the two ends. The CDR3 consists of 15 residues. Looked up from germline, CDR1 is ENHRY and CDR2 is SYGVKD.

The V call is TRBV10-3, the J call TRBJ2-3; 10 bases fit TRBD1. Germline CDR1 reads ENHRY; CDR2 reads SYGVKD. The CDR3 runs to 14 residues. V was clipped by 10 bases and J by 3 bases; unmatched bases: 7. CDR3 nucleotides: TGTGCCACGACAGGGGGCCTCGGGACAGATACGCAGTATTTT. Its translation: CATTGGLGTDTQYF.

V usage is TRBV2 and J usage is TRBJ1-2, with D possibly matching TRBD1 (6 bases). Trimming took 8 bases from V and 4 from J, leaving 17 bases between them. Germline V CDR1 and CDR2: SNHLY, FYNNEI. This CDR3 has 14 amino acids. CDR3: CASVQAGVVYGYTF. CDR3 sequence (DNA): TGTGCCAGCGTACAAGCAGGGGTCGTCTATGGCTACACCTTC.

The sample holds one count of this clone. V is TRBV7-9 and J is TRBJ2-3; D not resolved. This CDR3 region has 14 residues. The V gene's germline CDR1 is SEHNR and CDR2 FQNEAQ (reference sequence). V was cut by 5 bases and J by 1 base, with 10 bases left in between. The CDR3 DNA sequence: TGTGCCAGCAGCCCCCCGGATGGCACAGATACGCAGTATTTT. This codes for CASSPPDGTDTQYF.

This clone was observed a single time. The V gene is TRBV28, the J gene TRBJ1-2; D not resolved. The CDR3 runs 15 residues. From germline, CDR1 is MDHEN and CDR2 SYDVKM. The V end was cut by 5 bases, the J end by 2 bases, with 15 bases between. CDR3 loop: CASSPLEPNNYGYTF. The CDR3 DNA reads as TGTGCCAGCAGTCCTCTCGAACCAAACAACTATGGCTACACCTTC.

CDR3 protein: CASSLVGRTQAFF. CDR3 sequence (DNA): TGTGCCAGCAGTTTAGTTGGGCGTACCCAAGCTTTCTTT. The genes are TRBV28 and TRBJ1-1, with D unclear. The V gene's germline CDR1 is MDHEN and CDR2 SYDVKM. V lost 2 bases and J lost 9, with 13 bases in between. This CDR3 contains 13 residues.

This CDR3 is CASSALQGREKLFF. The CDR3 DNA follows: TGTGCCAGCAGCGCGCTACAGGGGAGGGAAAAACTGTTTTTT. The genes are TRBV5-6 and TRBJ1-4, with 7 bases aligning to TRBD1. V lost 4 bases to trimming and J lost 8 bases; unmatched junction nucleotides: 8. This CDR3 spans 14 amino acids. Germline V gene lookup returns CDR1 SGHDT and CDR2 YYEEEE.